Shown below are 18 T cell receptor beta chains from a single sample sequenced in a study of blood T cell repertoires in COVID-19. Using immunoSEQ multiplex PCR, the repertoire was profiled, and TCRdb retains in-frame clones only, with some absent. The sample shows around 250,000 clones, approximately 86% of them seen only once. The sequenced sample was peripheral blood. All receptors come from a man aged 40-49 years with active or convalescent COVID-19.

The gene calls are TRBV5-1 and TRBJ2-1, with D perhaps matching TRBD2 (6 bases). V was cut by 3 bases and J by 4 bases, with 17 bases left in between. The CDR3 runs to 16 residues. Germline CDR1 SGHRS, CDR2 YFSETQ. The CDR3 is CASSSGLSKRYNEQFF. The CDR3 DNA sequence: TGCGCCAGCAGCTCGGGACTTTCAAAACGTTACAATGAGCAGTTCTTC.

V and J are TRBV21-1 and TRBJ2-5; TRBD2 is taken as the D call from the table, unchecked against the DNA. TRBV21-1 is recorded as a pseudogene. The CDR3 consists of 15 residues. The CDR3 nucleotides are TGTGCCAGCAGCAAAACGAGGACTGTCAAGAGAACCCAGTACTTC. It specifies CASSKTRTVKRTQYF.

In DNA, the CDR3 is TGTGCCATCCCCATAAGGGGGCTTGGTTCACCCCTCCACTTT. As protein: CAIPIRGLGSPLHF. V is TRBV2 and J is TRBJ1-6; 7 nucleotides match TRBD1. V gave up 10 bases and J gave up 9 bases; unmatched junction bases: 12. This CDR3 region has 14 residues. CDR1 and CDR2 from the germline V gene are SNHLY and FYNNEI.

V is TRBV6-2 or TRBV6-3 and J is TRBJ2-3, with TRBD2 matching over 8 bases. Germline V CDR1 and CDR2: MNHEY, SVGEGT. The junction had 7 bases not matched to a gene; V was cut back by 3 bases and J by 5 bases. The CDR3 covers 15 residues. CDR3 DNA sequence: TGTGCCAGCAGTTATAGCGGGGTGTTTTTAGATACGCAGTATTTT. Its translation: CASSYSGVFLDTQYF.

The chain couples TRBV9 to TRBJ1-4, with D uncertain. This CDR3 is 11 amino acids long. V was trimmed by 4 bases and J by 6 bases, leaving 4 bases between them. CDR1 and CDR2 (germline): SGDLS, YYNGEE. The CDR3 DNA sequence: TGTGCCAGCAGCCGGGATGAAAAACTGTTTTTT. Amino acid sequence: CASSRDEKLFF.

CDR3 sequence reads: CASSRQGPRYEQYF. The CDR3 region has the DNA TGTGCCAGCAGCCGACAGGGACCCCGCTACGAGCAGTACTTC. The chain couples TRBV14 to TRBJ2-7, with 7 nucleotides matching TRBD1. Trimming at V came to 4 bases and at J to 3 bases, leaving 6 bases not matched to a gene. Germline V gene lookup returns CDR1 SGHDN and CDR2 FVKESK. There are 14 residues in the CDR3.

In nucleotides, the CDR3 is TGTGCCAGCAGCCAAACGGGGGAGACCCAGTACTTC. Translation gives CASSQTGETQYF. The J gene is TRBJ2-5, the V gene TRBV14; TRBD2 might be the D (5 bases). The CDR3 loop spans 12 amino acids. V was shortened by 2 bases and J by 5 bases, with 6 bases between the two germline ends. Germline V gives CDR1 SGHDN, CDR2 FVKESK.

The gene calls are TRBV27 and TRBJ2-5; D call uncertain. Germline V gene lookup returns CDR1 MNHEY and CDR2 SMNVEV (reference sequence). The CDR3 totals 13 residues. Trimming stripped 4 bases from V and 5 bases from J, with 11 bases between. The chain's CDR3 is CASSSQYGETQYF. The DNA for the CDR3 is TGTGCCAGCAGTTCGCAGTACGGGGAGACCCAGTACTTC.

The J gene is TRBJ2-3, the V gene TRBV5-1; a possible D gene is TRBD1 (5 bases). This CDR3 is 14 amino acids long. The germline V and J ends were trimmed by 5 bases and 5 bases, with 15 bases remaining between them. Per the germline V gene, CDR1 is SGHRS and CDR2 is YFSETQ. CDR3 bases: TGCGCCAGCAGTTCCGACAGACGAGGAGATACGCAGTATTTT. Protein product: CASSSDRRGDTQYF.

The gene calls are TRBV2 and TRBJ2-3; no reliable D call. This CDR3 spans 13 amino acids. Trimming removed 3 bases from V and 4 bases from J, with 8 bases in between. The V gene's germline CDR1 is SNHLY and CDR2 FYNNEI. The chain's CDR3 is CASSDELADTQYF. Written as DNA, the CDR3 is TGTGCCAGCAGTGACGAGTTGGCAGATACGCAGTATTTT.

This clone has a single count. The chain is built from TRBV5-1 and TRBJ1-6, with TRBD1 matching over 10 bases. Per the germline V gene, CDR1 is SGHRS and CDR2 is YFSETQ. V lost 0 bases and J lost 10; bases outside the gene matches: 4. The CDR3 runs 15 residues. In nucleotides, the CDR3 is TGCGCCAGCAGCTTGGAGGGACAGGGGCCCTCACCCCTCCACTTT. It yields the protein CASSLEGQGPSPLHF.

The V gene is TRBV2, the J gene TRBJ2-3; the D is unclear. The CDR3 is 14 amino acids. The germline V gene encodes CDR1 SNHLY and CDR2 FYNNEI. The germline V and J ends were trimmed by 8 bases and 1 base, with 13 bases remaining between them. The CDR3 DNA sequence: TGTGCCAGCTGCGCGGCCGGCGGCACAGATACGCAGTATTTT. This codes for CASCAAGGTDTQYF.

The chain combines TRBV5-6 with TRBJ2-1; D call uncertain. Germline-derived CDR1 and CDR2 are SGHDT and YYEEEE. The CDR3 contains 12 residues. Trimming cost V 9 bases and J 2 bases, with 9 bases left between them. The CDR3 reads CAILLTYNEQFF. The CDR3 DNA reads as TGTGCCATCTTACTAACCTACAATGAGCAGTTCTTC.

V gene TRBV27 combines with J gene TRBJ2-1; possibly TRBD2 for D (7 bases). The length of the CDR3 is 14 residues. V was cut by 1 base and J by 9 bases, with 13 bases left in between. Germline V gene lookup returns CDR1 MNHEY and CDR2 SMNVEV (reference sequence). The CDR3 spells CASSLLGGGGEQFF. The DNA of the CDR3 is TGTGCCAGCAGTTTATTAGGGGGAGGGGGTGAGCAGTTCTTC.

The genes are TRBV5-8 and TRBJ2-7; D may be TRBD2 (6 bases). Trimming cost V 0 bases and J 3 bases, with 10 bases left between them. The germline V gene has CDR1 SGHTS and CDR2 YDEGEE. The CDR3 has 14 residues. For the CDR3, the DNA is TGTGCCAGCAGCTTGGGGGACTGGGGCTACGAGCAGTACTTC. Protein product: CASSLGDWGYEQYF. The full variable domain, completed using reference TRBV5-8 and TRBJ2-7, is EAGVTQSPTHLIKTRGQQATLRCSPISGHTSVYWYQQALGLGLQFLLWYDEGEERNRGNFPPRFSGRQFPNYSSELNVNALELEDSALYLCASSLGDWGYEQYFGPGTRLTVT.

The chain couples TRBV6-6 to TRBJ2-7; 7 bases match TRBD2. This CDR3 comprises 12 residues. V trimming: 7 bases; J trimming: 0 bases; junction bases outside the gene matches: 0. Germline V gives CDR1 MNHNY, CDR2 SVGAGI (reference sequence). The chain's CDR3 is CASTGGSYEQYF. As DNA, the CDR3 is TGTGCCAGCACGGGGGGCTCCTACGAGCAGTACTTC.

The chain joins TRBV9 to TRBJ2-1, with D uncertain. V shed 4 bases and J shed 0 bases, with 5 bases lying between them. The length of the CDR3 is 13 residues. CDR1 SGDLS and CDR2 YYNGEE come from the germline V gene. The CDR3 DNA follows: TGTGCCAGCAGCATCAGCTCCTACAATGAGCAGTTCTTC. Translation: CASSISSYNEQFF.

On this clone itself: The same CDR3 can be traced to other DNA sequences in this sample. V and J are TRBV29-1 and TRBJ1-2, with TRBD1 identical over 7 bases. After removal of 5 bases from V and 3 bases from J, the junction contained 3 bases not matched to a gene. The CDR3 covers 12 residues. The germline V gene has CDR1 SQVTM and CDR2 ANQGSEA. The CDR3 DNA reads TGCAGCGTTTCCGGACAGGACTATGGCTACACCTTC. It codes for CSVSGQDYGYTF.